Presented here are 28 T cell receptor beta chains from one specimen sequenced in a study of beta chain features in type 1 diabetes. The investigators reverse transcribed all of the isolated RNA, so they sequenced expressed TCRB transcripts. The protocol was immunoSEQ multiplex PCR, while the TCRdb copy is restricted to in-frame clones and leaves out a portion. The data contain 810,000 or so clones, roughly a sixth of them singletons. The sample taken for sequencing was naive CD4+ T cells from blood. These receptor sequences come from a woman aged 18-29 years in good health.

This clone was counted a few times. The chain recombines TRBV5-4 with TRBJ2-7; possibly TRBD1 for D (5 bases). V was pared by 6 bases and J by 0 bases, with 10 bases between. This CDR3 comprises 13 residues. Germline CDR1 and CDR2: SGHNT and YYREEE (reference sequence). The CDR3 coding sequence is TGTGCCAGCAAGGACACGGCCTCCTACGAGCAGTACTTC. The encoded protein is CASKDTASYEQYF.

V gene TRBV4-3 combines with J gene TRBJ2-5, with 11 nucleotides matching TRBD2. The J segment lost 5 bases and the V segment lost 1 base, leaving 6 bases of the junction unmatched. This CDR3 is built from 16 residues. The germline V gene encodes CDR1 LGHNA and CDR2 YSLEER. Here the CDR3 reads CASSQGPGLADETQYF. The CDR3 DNA reads as TGCGCCAGCAGCCAAGGCCCGGGACTAGCGGACGAGACCCAGTACTTC.

The gene calls are TRBV5-5 and TRBJ2-6; no firm D call. CDR1 and CDR2 from the germline V gene are SGHKS and YYEKEE (reference sequence). This CDR3 has 17 residues. V lost 7 bases and J 5 bases, leaving 22 bases between the germline ends. The CDR3 loop reads CASRTVLAQSRANVLTF. The CDR3 nucleotides are TGTGCCAGCCGAACAGTTCTCGCACAAAGTCGGGCCAACGTCCTGACTTTC.

The V call is TRBV29-1, the J call TRBJ2-7, with 14 bases lining up with TRBD2. V was pared by 7 bases and J by 2 bases, with 4 bases of the junction left unmatched. CDR1 and CDR2 from the germline V gene are SQVTM and ANQGSEA. CDR3 length: 14 amino acids. The CDR3 loop is CSAGLAGGPYEQYF. CDR3 in DNA: TGCAGCGCCGGACTAGCGGGAGGTCCCTACGAGCAGTACTTC.

The table lists this clone with a few counts. The V call is TRBV29-1, the J call TRBJ2-3; D is tentatively TRBD1 or TRBD2 (5 bases each). The CDR3 spans 12 residues. V lost 4 bases, J lost 3 bases, and 8 bases lay in between. CDR1 and CDR2 from the germline V gene are SQVTM and ANQGSEA. For the CDR3, the DNA is TGCAGCGTTGTAGGGACGACAGATACGCAGTATTTT. The encoded protein is CSVVGTTDTQYF.

The gene calls are TRBV14 and TRBJ1-2, with 10 bases fitting TRBD1. CDR1 and CDR2 from the germline V gene are SGHDN and FVKESK. The CDR3 extends over 15 amino acids. V was pared by 0 bases and J by 8 bases, with 6 bases of the junction left unmatched. Written as DNA, the CDR3 is TGTGCCAGCAGCCAAGATGGACAGGGGGTAGAAGGCTACACCTTC. As protein: CASSQDGQGVEGYTF.

Ten or more counts support this clone. CDR3 in DNA: TGTGCCACCAGTAGAAACTCAGGTGCTGGAAACACCATATATTTT. Translation: CATSRNSGAGNTIYF. The rearrangement links TRBV15 to TRBJ1-3; D remains ambiguous. Germline CDR1 reads LNHNV; CDR2 reads YYDKDF (reference sequence). The CDR3 extends over 15 amino acids. Trimming took 6 bases from V and 2 from J, leaving 14 bases between them.

A few counts support this clone. V and J are TRBV20-1 and TRBJ2-7; D is unclear. CDR3 length equals 10 residues. The germline V gene has CDR1 DFQATT and CDR2 SNEGSKA (reference sequence). Trimming pared 6 bases from V and 3 bases from J, leaving 6 bases between. The CDR3 loop is CSANSYEQYF. The CDR3 coding sequence is TGCAGTGCCAACAGCTACGAGCAGTACTTC.

This clone turned up a few times. The chain uses TRBV18 and TRBJ2-5; 8 bases map to TRBD1. Losses at the gene ends were 4 bases for V and 6 bases for J; bases not matched to a gene: 25. There are 20 residues in the CDR3. Looked up from germline, CDR1 is KGHSH and CDR2 is LQKENI. The DNA for the CDR3 is TGTGCCAGCTCACTACAAGGCCGACAGATGACAGGGGCTGGTAGGAAGACCCAGTACTTC. It encodes CASSLQGRQMTGAGRKTQYF.

V gene TRBV29-1 combines with J gene TRBJ2-6, with no clear D. Per the germline V gene, CDR1 is SQVTM and CDR2 is ANQGSEA. V lost 4 bases and J lost 3, with 7 bases in between. This CDR3 has 13 amino acids. The CDR3 bases are TGCAGCGTTGGACCGAATGGGGCCAACGTCCTGACTTTC. It is translated as CSVGPNGANVLTF.

Written as DNA, the CDR3 is TGTGCCAGCAGTTTGCGACTAGCGGGATCCAGAAACATTCAGTACTTC. Its translation is CASSLRLAGSRNIQYF. The rearrangement links TRBV27 to TRBJ2-4; 11 bases are shared with TRBD2. CDR1 is MNHEY and CDR2 is SMNVEV in the germline V gene (reference sequence). V lost 3 bases to trimming and J lost 6 bases; unmatched junction nucleotides: 7. The CDR3 totals 16 residues.

A few counts support this clone. This sequence joins TRBV28 and TRBJ2-6; 7 nucleotides align to TRBD2. The CDR3 runs 15 residues. The junction had 4 bases not matched to a gene; V was cut back by 6 bases and J by 2 bases. Germline assignment: CDR1 MDHEN and CDR2 SYDVKM. CDR3 sequence reads: CASSSGRAGANVLTF. The CDR3 nucleotides read TGTGCCAGCAGCTCGGGGAGGGCTGGGGCCAACGTCCTGACTTTC.

The V call is TRBV19, the J call TRBJ1-2; D is undetermined. This CDR3 has 13 amino acids. Trimming took off 4 bases at V and 6 bases at J, with 12 bases between the two ends. Per the germline V gene, CDR1 is LNHDA and CDR2 is SQIVND (reference sequence). The CDR3 reads CASSTERVDGYTF. DNA for the CDR3: TGTGCCAGTAGTACGGAAAGGGTGGATGGCTACACCTTC.

This clone showed up just a few times. The J gene is TRBJ2-5, the V gene TRBV5-1, with no clear D. V lost 4 bases and J 4 bases, leaving 17 bases between the germline ends. The CDR3 spans 15 residues. Germline V lookup: CDR1 SGHRS, CDR2 YFSETQ. CDR3 DNA: TGCGCCAGCAGCGCCTCGCGCCAGGTCGTAGAGACCCAGTACTTC. Its protein is CASSASRQVVETQYF.

The table lists this clone with a few counts. Other DNA sequences within the sample encode an identical CDR3. The chain is built from TRBV9 and TRBJ2-1, with 9 bases aligning to TRBD2. J gave up 4 bases and V 0 bases, and 2 bases lay outside the gene matches. This CDR3 comprises 15 residues. The germline V gene has CDR1 SGDLS and CDR2 YYNGEE. The CDR3 sequence: CASSVVAGVYNEQFF. The DNA for the CDR3 is TGTGCCAGCAGCGTAGTAGCGGGAGTATACAATGAGCAGTTCTTC.

In this sample, this clone turned up a few times. The chain has TRBV6-5 and TRBJ1-2, with D tentatively TRBD1 (5 bases). CDR3 length: 12 amino acids. In germline, CDR1 is MNHEY, CDR2 SVGAGI. Trimming left V 7 bases short and J 7 bases short, with 13 bases between. CDR3: CASMVGGSGYTF. DNA of the CDR3: TGTGCCAGCATGGTCGGGGGAAGTGGCTACACCTTC.

This clone was counted only a few times. The rearrangement uses TRBV7-2 and TRBJ2-1, with 8 bases identical to TRBD2. Germline loops: CDR1 SGHTA, CDR2 FQGNSA. V lost 1 base and J lost 7; bases outside the gene matches: 9. CDR3 length: 16 residues. The CDR3 DNA follows: TGTGCCAGCAGCTTAGTGGGGGCGGGAGGCCCGAATGAGCAGTTCTTC. Translated, it gives CASSLVGAGGPNEQFF.

This clone has only a few counts. The V and J genes are TRBV7-2 and TRBJ1-5; 7 bases are a match to TRBD1. The germline V gene has CDR1 SGHTA and CDR2 FQGNSA. This CDR3 has 13 amino acids. With 5 bases clipped from V and 5 bases from J, the junction kept 3 bases outside the gene matches. The chain's CDR3 is CASSITGDQPQHF. The CDR3 DNA is TGTGCCAGCAGCATAACAGGGGATCAGCCCCAGCATTTT.

This clone was observed a few times. The chain has TRBV28 and TRBJ2-7, with no clear D. The CDR3 is 12 residues long. The germline V gene encodes CDR1 MDHEN and CDR2 SYDVKM. V lost 3 bases and J 1 base, leaving 4 bases between the germline ends. In DNA, the CDR3 is TGTGCCAGCAGTTTGCAGTCCTACGAGCAGTACTTC. This translates into CASSLQSYEQYF.

The chain has TRBV19 and TRBJ2-6, with TRBD2 as a possible D gene (6 bases). The germline V gene has CDR1 LNHDA and CDR2 SQIVND (reference sequence). This CDR3 has 17 amino acids. Trimming stripped 7 bases from V and 0 bases from J, with 16 bases between. CDR3 region: CASNRGIQSSGANVLTF. CDR3 coding DNA: TGTGCCAGTAACCGGGGGATACAAAGCTCTGGGGCCAACGTCCTGACTTTC. The entire variable domain, with the rest obtained from reference TRBV19 and TRBJ2-6, is as follows: DGGITQSPKYLFRKEGQNVTLSCEQNLNHDAMYWYRQDPGQGLRLIYYSQIVNDFQKGDIAEGYSVSREKKESFPLTVTSAQKNPTAFYLCASNRGIQSSGANVLTFGAGSRLTVL.

The rearrangement joins TRBV9 to TRBJ2-1; D assignment may be TRBD1 or TRBD2 (5 bases each). The ends were cut back, 3 bases at V and 7 bases at J, with 11 bases in the middle. The CDR3 consists of 13 residues. Germline V gene lookup returns CDR1 SGDLS and CDR2 YYNGEE. The CDR3 protein is CASSGTGANEQFF. The CDR3 coding sequence is TGTGCCAGCAGCGGGACCGGGGCAAATGAGCAGTTCTTC.

This clone has just a few counts. The rearrangement uses TRBV4-3 and TRBJ2-7, with D possibly matching TRBD2 (7 bases). Germline V gene sequence: CDR1 LGHNA, CDR2 YSLEER. The CDR3 loop spans 14 amino acids. V shed 4 bases and J shed 6 bases, with 16 bases lying between them. CDR3 amino acids: CASSPVSGGSEQYF. Written as DNA, the CDR3 is TGCGCCAGCAGCCCAGTTTCGGGGGGCAGCGAGCAGTACTTC.

This clone was detected only a few times. The chain combines TRBV6-5 with TRBJ2-1, with 9 bases identical to TRBD1. Per the germline V gene, CDR1 is MNHEY and CDR2 is SVGAGI. The trim removed 6 bases at V and 6 bases at J, leaving 9 bases unmatched. The CDR3 is 15 residues long. The CDR3, as DNA: TGTGCCAGCAGGCCTAGGGACAGGGAGAGCAATGAGCAGTTCTTC. Protein: CASRPRDRESNEQFF.

The chain couples TRBV7-2 to TRBJ2-7, with TRBD2 matching 7 bases. The germline gives CDR1 SGHTA, CDR2 FQGNSA. There are 12 residues in the CDR3. After removal of 6 bases from V and 6 bases from J, the junction contained 5 bases not matched to a gene. CDR3 region: CASRFASGEQYF. The CDR3 DNA reads TGTGCCAGCAGGTTCGCTAGCGGCGAGCAGTACTTC.

J is TRBJ2-1 and V is TRBV7-9, with D perhaps matching TRBD1 (5 bases). V gave up 5 bases and J gave up 2 bases, with 16 bases separating them. The CDR3 has 16 residues. Germline CDR1 and CDR2: SEHNR and FQNEAQ (reference sequence). The DNA of the CDR3 is TGTGCCAGCAGCCCACGTGTAGGGGCCACCTACAATGAGCAGTTCTTC. Translation: CASSPRVGATYNEQFF.

The J gene is TRBJ2-1, the V gene TRBV11-2, with 11 bases fitting TRBD2. V dropped 6 bases and J dropped 4; count of bases not matched to a gene: 5. The CDR3 runs 15 residues. Germline loops: CDR1 SGHAT, CDR2 FQNNGV. CDR3 region: CASSFSGGVYNEQFF. The CDR3 coding sequence is TGTGCCAGCAGTTTTAGCGGGGGGGTATACAATGAGCAGTTCTTC. Full variable domain (remainder filled in from reference TRBV11-2 and TRBJ2-1): EAGVAQSPRYKIIEKRQSVAFWCNPISGHATLYWYQQILGQGPKLLIQFQNNGVVDDSQLPKDRFSAERLKGVDSTLKIQPAKLEDSAVYLCASSFSGGVYNEQFFGPGTRLTVL.

The genes are TRBV6-6 and TRBJ1-2; the match to TRBD1 covers 7 bases. Germline V CDR1 and CDR2: MNHNY, SVGAGI (reference sequence). Germline trimming cut 4 bases from V and 4 bases from J; bases unmatched to any gene: 12. This CDR3 is built from 16 residues. CDR3 sequence: CASSFNTVQGTYGYTF. For the CDR3, the DNA is TGTGCCAGCAGTTTCAATACCGTACAGGGGACCTATGGCTACACCTTC.

This clone was counted only a few times. The V and J genes are TRBV7-9 and TRBJ2-1; D perhaps matches TRBD2 (6 bases). The V and J ends lost 7 bases and 0 bases respectively, with 13 bases between them. The CDR3 has 15 residues. CDR1 is SEHNR, CDR2 FQNEAQ, per germline (reference sequence). CDR3 sequence: CASNPRESSYNEQFF. In nucleotides, the CDR3 is TGTGCCAGCAACCCCCGGGAGAGCTCCTACAATGAGCAGTTCTTC. Full variable domain (remainder filled in from reference TRBV7-9 and TRBJ2-1): DTGVSQNPRHKITKRGQNVTFRCDPISEHNRLYWYRQTLGQGPEFLTYFQNEAQLEKSRLLSDRFSAERPKGSFSTLEIQRTEQGDSAMYLCASNPRESSYNEQFFGPGTRLTVL.